This T cell receptor beta chain came from a study of monozygotic twins with inflammatory bowel disease. Germline V CDR1 and CDR2: SQVTM, ANQGSEA. The CDR3 length is 12 residues. The template-switching step introduced UMIs that carried a 6-nucleotide sample barcode. No DNA is given; TCRdb re-called the 5' RACE reads and lists each CDR3 protein once. The sample table includes hundreds of thousands of distinct CDR3 sequences. Material: blood. V is TRBV29-1 and J is TRBJ1-2. The receptor was isolated from a human donor with ulcerative colitis or Crohn's disease, or a healthy co-twin of an affected twin (not recorded which). The CDR3 loop is CSVVDSRYGYTF.